The rows below give T cell receptor beta chains drawn from one sample of a study of cytomegalovirus exposure and HLA in healthy donors. Generated by immunoSEQ multiplex PCR, the TCRdb table keeps only in-frame clones and is missing some. The table shows around 100,000 clones, with roughly 85% occurring only once. Input material: PBMCs. The receptors stem from a man younger than 30 in good health and CMV-seropositive. CDR3s include the opening cysteine and the closing phenylalanine or tryptophan. A D gene is named only where the DNA matches it firmly. Clone size is shown for a subset of rows, as once, few, many or a class of expanded clone.

V	size	D	J	DNA	CDR3
TRBV20-1	NA	NA	TRBJ2-5	TGCAGTGCTAGAGTCGTAGAGACCCAGTACTTC	CSARVVETQYF
TRBV10-3	NA	NA	TRBJ2-7	TGTGCCATCAGGCCGCGACTGGAATCCTACGAGCAGTACTTC	CAIRPRLESYEQYF
TRBV7-9	NA	TRBD1	TRBJ2-2	TGTGCCAGCAGCTTAGGGCCCTGGGACAGGGCGAACACCGGGGAGCTGTTTTTT	CASSLGPWDRANTGELFF
TRBV30	NA	TRBD2	TRBJ2-4	TGTGCCTGGAAGCGGGAGGCCAAAAACATTCAGTACTTC	CAWKREAKNIQYF
TRBV4-2	NA	NA	TRBJ2-1	TGTGCCAGCAGCGACAGCGCCTCCTACAATGAGCAGTTCTTC	CASSDSASYNEQFF
TRBV5-1	NA	NA	TRBJ1-4	TGCGCCAGCAGCTTGGCCGATAGGGAGGATGAAAAACTGTTTTTT	CASSLADREDEKLFF
TRBV2	NA	NA	TRBJ1-2	TGTGCCAGCAGTGTAGACAGTGGGGGCTACACCTTC	CASSVDSGGYTF
TRBV4-1	NA	NA	TRBJ1-2	TGCGCCAGCAGCCAAGCCCGGACAGCTGCCGTGTCTGGCTACACCTTC	CASSQARTAAVSGYTF
TRBV4-2	NA	NA	TRBJ2-7	TGTGCCAGCAGCCAAGAGACTGGTCCTTCCTACGAGCAGTACTTC	CASSQETGPSYEQYF
TRBV5-6	once	NA	TRBJ2-3	TGTGCCAGCAGCCAGATCACACCCGGCACAGATACGCAGTATTTT	CASSQITPGTDTQYF
TRBV10-3	NA	NA	TRBJ1-2	TGTGCCATCAGTGAGTCGGGCAGGGGCTATGGCTACACCTTC	CAISESGRGYGYTF
TRBV6-5	NA	NA	TRBJ2-3	TGTGCCAGCAGTTACAGCGACTTACCCACAGATACGCAGTATTTT	CASSYSDLPTDTQYF
TRBV6-5	NA	NA	TRBJ2-1	TGTGCCAGCAGCCTTCGGGAGACCTACAATGAGCAGTTCTTC	CASSLRETYNEQFF
TRBV29-1	NA	TRBD1	TRBJ2-5	TGCAGCGTTGAATTGGGACAGGGTTTGGGAGAGACCCAGTACTTC	CSVELGQGLGETQYF
TRBV5-1	NA	NA	TRBJ1-1	TGCGCCAGCAGCTCTAATACAGGGAGAACTGAAGCTTTCTTT	CASSSNTGRTEAFF
TRBV5-4	NA	TRBD1	TRBJ2-2	TGTGCCAGCAGCTGGACAGGGAAGATCGGGGAGCTGTTTTTT	CASSWTGKIGELFF
TRBV18	NA	NA	TRBJ1-1	TGTGCCAGCTCCCGACTTGGGGCATTGAACACTGAAGCTTTCTTT	CASSRLGALNTEAFF
TRBV5-1	NA	NA	TRBJ2-5	TGCGCCACCAGACAGGGAGGGCAAGAGACCCAGTACTTC	CATRQGGQETQYF
TRBV29-1	NA	TRBD2	TRBJ2-1	TGCAGCCTCGATCGGGGGGCCTACAATGAGCAGTTCTTC	CSLDRGAYNEQFF
TRBV6-5	NA	NA	TRBJ2-1	TGTGCCAGCACCTCTAGGGGTCTCTACAATGAGCAGTTCTTC	CASTSRGLYNEQFF
TRBV4-1	few	TRBD2	TRBJ2-7	TGCGCCAGCAGCCAAGTCCTAGCGGGGTCCTACGAGCAGTACTTC	CASSQVLAGSYEQYF
TRBV29-1	few	NA	TRBJ2-2	TGCAGCGTTGAGAGTGCGGAAGTTGGGTCCACCGGGGAGCTGTTTTTT	CSVESAEVGSTGELFF
TRBV7-3	few	NA	TRBJ1-2	TGTGCCAGCAGCCCCCACCGGGGGAACTATGGCTACACCTTC	CASSPHRGNYGYTF
TRBV6-1	few	NA	TRBJ2-7	TGTGCCAGCAGGGAACTCGGGGTTTACGAGCAGTACTTC	CASRELGVYEQYF
TRBV7-9	few	TRBD2	TRBJ2-3	TGTGCCAGCAGCCCCCGCGGAGCGGGAGGGCCAGGGAGCACAGATACGCAGTATTTT	CASSPRGAGGPGSTDTQYF
TRBV27	NA	TRBD1	TRBJ1-4	TGTGCCAGCAGCAGAGATAAGGGACAGGGGACCGTTCTTAATGAAAAACTGTTTTTT	CASSRDKGQGTVLNEKLFF
TRBV28	NA	TRBD2	TRBJ2-6	TGTGCCAGCAGTCCATCGAGCGGGAGGGAGTCTGGGGCCAACGTCCTGACTTTC	CASSPSSGRESGANVLTF
TRBV4-2	NA	TRBD2	TRBJ2-3	TGTGCCAGCAGCCAAGATCGGACTAGCGGGAGTTTTCGCACAGATACGCAGTATTTT	CASSQDRTSGSFRTDTQYF
TRBV19	NA	NA	TRBJ2-2	TGTGCCAGTAGTATTGACAGCGGGGAGCTGTTTTTT	CASSIDSGELFF
TRBV5-1	NA	TRBD2	TRBJ2-3	TGCGCCAGCAGCCCAGCCCGACTAGCCACAGATACGCAGTATTTT	CASSPARLATDTQYF
TRBV27	NA	NA	TRBJ1-2	TGTGCCAGCAGTTTAGGGGGGGGTAGGGGCAGCTATGGCTACACCTTC	CASSLGGGRGSYGYTF
TRBV28	NA	NA	TRBJ1-5	TGTGCCAGCAGTTCCCCTTCTTCGGGGAGGGCCCCGCGCAATCAGCCCCAGCATTTT	CASSSPSSGRAPRNQPQHF
TRBV6-5	few	NA	TRBJ1-1	TGTGCCAGCAGATTGCCAGGCGCGCAAGAAGCTTTCTTT	CASRLPGAQEAFF
TRBV7-2	NA	NA	TRBJ2-1	TGTGCCAGCAGCTTTGGACAGATTTACAATGAGCAGTTCTTC	CASSFGQIYNEQFF
TRBV9	NA	TRBD2	TRBJ2-3	TGTGCCAGCAGCGGACTAGCGGGAGAGGTAGATACGCAGTATTTT	CASSGLAGEVDTQYF
TRBV5-4	NA	TRBD2	TRBJ2-3	TGTGCCAGCAGCTTGACTAGCGGTACAGATACGCAGTATTTT	CASSLTSGTDTQYF
TRBV5-6	NA	NA	TRBJ2-7	TGTGCCAGCACCGCCTGGGCGAATTCCTACGAGCAGTACTTC	CASTAWANSYEQYF
TRBV14	NA	TRBD1	TRBJ1-2	TGTGCCAGCAGCCGATTCGCTGGTCAGGACAGGGGGTCGGGCGGCTACACCTTC	CASSRFAGQDRGSGGYTF
TRBV7-9	NA	NA	TRBJ2-3	TGTGCCAGCAGCTTCTACAAACTGGGGGCCTTCACAGATACGCAGTATTTT	CASSFYKLGAFTDTQYF
TRBV28	NA	TRBD2	TRBJ2-1	TGTGCCAGCAGTGATTGGGGAGGGAATGAGCAGTTCTTC	CASSDWGGNEQFF
TRBV18	NA	TRBD1	TRBJ2-7	TGTGCCAGCTCACCCCGGACAGGGAGTCTCTACGAGCAGTACTTC	CASSPRTGSLYEQYF
TRBV4-2	NA	TRBD1	TRBJ1-4	TGTGCCAGCAGCCCTGGACAGGGGGGGACTAATGAAAAACTGTTTTTT	CASSPGQGGTNEKLFF
TRBV5-6	NA	NA	TRBJ2-2	TGTGCCAGCAGCTTGGGGATGCGAGGCACCGGGGAGCTGTTTTTT	CASSLGMRGTGELFF
TRBV9	NA	NA	TRBJ2-5	TGTGCCAGCAGCGTAGGAGGGCGAGGTGAGGGCAGGCGACAAGAGACCCAGTACTTC	CASSVGGRGEGRRQETQYF
TRBV7-9	NA	NA	TRBJ2-2	TGTGCCAGCAGCGCCCGACAGGACGCGAACACCGGGGAGCTGTTTTTT	CASSARQDANTGELFF
TRBV5-1	NA	TRBD2	TRBJ2-1	TGCGCCAGCAGGGATCCGGGAGGGTATGAGCAGTTCTTC	CASRDPGGYEQFF